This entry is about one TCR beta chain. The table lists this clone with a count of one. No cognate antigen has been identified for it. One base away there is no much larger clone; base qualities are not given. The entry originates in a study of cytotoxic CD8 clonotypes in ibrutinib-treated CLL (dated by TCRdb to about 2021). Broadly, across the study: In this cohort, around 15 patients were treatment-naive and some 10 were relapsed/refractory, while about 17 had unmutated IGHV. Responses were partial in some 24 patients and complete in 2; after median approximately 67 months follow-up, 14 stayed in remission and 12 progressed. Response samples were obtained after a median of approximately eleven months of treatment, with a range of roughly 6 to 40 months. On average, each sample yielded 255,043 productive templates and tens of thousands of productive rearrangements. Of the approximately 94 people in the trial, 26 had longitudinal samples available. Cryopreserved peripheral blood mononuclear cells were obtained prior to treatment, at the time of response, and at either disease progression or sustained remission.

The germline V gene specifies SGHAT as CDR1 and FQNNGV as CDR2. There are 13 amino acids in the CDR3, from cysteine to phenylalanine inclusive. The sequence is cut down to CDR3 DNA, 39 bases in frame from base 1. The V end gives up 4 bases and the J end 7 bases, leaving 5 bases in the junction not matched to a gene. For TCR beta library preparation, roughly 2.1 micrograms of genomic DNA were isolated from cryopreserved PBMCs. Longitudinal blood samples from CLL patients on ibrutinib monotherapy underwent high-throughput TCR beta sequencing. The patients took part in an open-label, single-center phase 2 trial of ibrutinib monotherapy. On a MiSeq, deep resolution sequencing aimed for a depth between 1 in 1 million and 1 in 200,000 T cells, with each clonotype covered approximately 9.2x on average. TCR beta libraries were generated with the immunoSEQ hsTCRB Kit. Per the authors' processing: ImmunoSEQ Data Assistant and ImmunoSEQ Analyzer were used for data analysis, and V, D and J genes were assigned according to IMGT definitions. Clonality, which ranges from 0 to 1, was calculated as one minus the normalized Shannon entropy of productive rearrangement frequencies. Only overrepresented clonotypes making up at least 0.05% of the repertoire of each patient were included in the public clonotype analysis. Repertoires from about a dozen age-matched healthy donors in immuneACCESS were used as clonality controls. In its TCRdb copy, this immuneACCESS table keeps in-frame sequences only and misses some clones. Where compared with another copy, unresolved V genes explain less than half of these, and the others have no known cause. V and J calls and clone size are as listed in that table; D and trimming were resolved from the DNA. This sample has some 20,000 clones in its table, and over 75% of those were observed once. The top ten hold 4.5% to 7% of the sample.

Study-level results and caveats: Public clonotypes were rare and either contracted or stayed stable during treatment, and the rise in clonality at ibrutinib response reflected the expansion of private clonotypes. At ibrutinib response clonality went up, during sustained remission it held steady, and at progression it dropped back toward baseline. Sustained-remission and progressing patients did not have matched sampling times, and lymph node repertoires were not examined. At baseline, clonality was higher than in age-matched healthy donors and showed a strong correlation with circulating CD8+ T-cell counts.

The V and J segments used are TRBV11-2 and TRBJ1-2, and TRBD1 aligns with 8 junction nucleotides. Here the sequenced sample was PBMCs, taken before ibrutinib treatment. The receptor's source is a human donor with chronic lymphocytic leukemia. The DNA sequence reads TGTGCCAGCAGCTCGCGACAGGGGCCTGGCTACACCTTC. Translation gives CASSSRQGPGYTF.